One and the same sample provided the 6 T cell receptor beta chains below, sequenced in a study of CXCR4 blockade with PD-1 therapy in pancreatic cancer. Produced via immunoSEQ multiplex PCR; TCRdb's table is partial and in-frame only. The sample lists a few thousand clones; about 45% were seen once. Sequenced sample: tumor tissue. Receptor source: a human donor with pancreatic ductal adenocarcinoma.

V is TRBV19 and J is TRBJ1-2; D perhaps matches TRBD1 (6 bases). The CDR3 is 16 amino acids. Germline V CDR1 and CDR2: LNHDA, SQIVND (reference sequence). Trimming took 7 bases from V and 3 from J, leaving 21 bases between them. The CDR3 here is CASTPTGRGNDYGYTF. The CDR3 nucleotides are TGTGCCAGTACCCCAACGGGCAGGGGCAATGACTATGGCTACACCTTC.

V gene TRBV30 combines with J gene TRBJ1-1; a weak D match, TRBD1 (6 bases). CDR1 is GTSNPN and CDR2 is SVGIG in the germline V gene (reference sequence). This CDR3 is built from 12 residues. Between the trimmed V and J ends, which lost 2 bases and 8 bases, there was a span of 12 bases. In DNA form, the CDR3 reads TGTGCCTGGAGTACGGGGGCGGCGGAAGCTTTCTTT. It yields the protein CAWSTGAAEAFF.

This clone was found a few times. The chain employs TRBV18 and TRBJ1-4; 7 bases agree with TRBD1. Per germline, CDR1 KGHSH and CDR2 LQKENI. J lost 6 bases, V lost 6 bases, and 16 bases had no gene match. This CDR3 spans 17 amino acids. The CDR3 protein is CASSPNRDSLRDEKLFF. The CDR3, as DNA: TGTGCCAGCTCGCCGAACCGGGACAGCCTGCGCGATGAAAAACTGTTTTTT.

The rearrangement uses TRBV11-3 and TRBJ2-5, with TRBD2 identical over 8 bases. Trimming at V came to 2 bases and at J to 5 bases, leaving 4 bases not matched to a gene. This CDR3 spans 14 amino acids. Germline CDR1 SGHNT, CDR2 YENEEA. CDR3 sequence: CASSLLAGRETQYF. The CDR3, as DNA: TGTGCCAGCAGCTTATTAGCGGGGCGCGAGACCCAGTACTTC. The variable domain in full, completed from reference TRBV11-3 and TRBJ2-5, reads EAGVVQSPRYKIIEKKQPVAFWCNPISGHNTLYWYLQNLGQGPELLIRYENEEAVDDSQLPKDRFSAERLKGVDSTLKIQPAELGDSAVYLCASSLLAGRETQYFGPGTRLLVL.

The chain recombines TRBV2 with TRBJ1-6; tentative D call: TRBD1 (5 bases). The CDR3 spans 16 residues. CDR1 SNHLY and CDR2 FYNNEI come from the germline V gene. V dropped 4 bases and J dropped 11 bases, with 21 bases sitting between them. CDR3 sequence reads: CASSGPAEGPSPPLHF. CDR3 sequence (DNA): TGTGCCAGCAGTGGCCCCGCGGAGGGACCCTCCCCACCCCTCCACTTT.

This sequence joins TRBV18 and TRBJ1-3, with 8 bases identical to TRBD1. The CDR3 loop spans 15 amino acids. Losses at the gene ends were 5 bases for V and 4 bases for J; bases not matched to a gene: 7. Germline V CDR1 and CDR2: KGHSH, LQKENI. CDR3 coding DNA: TGTGCCAGCTCATCAACAGGGGGAGAAGGAAACACCATATATTTT. Translating gives CASSSTGGEGNTIYF. Drawing the rest from reference TRBV18 and TRBJ1-3, the complete variable domain is NAGVMQNPRHLVRRRGQEARLRCSPMKGHSHVYWYRQLPEEGLKFMVYLQKENIIDESGMPKERFSAEFPKEGPSILRIQQVVRGDSAAYFCASSSTGGEGNTIYFGEGSWLTVV.